Reported below is one TCR beta chain. Its antigen is undetermined. Germline V gives CDR1 MDHEN, CDR2 SYDVKM. This CDR3 has 12 residues. Trimming took off 7 bases at V and 8 bases at J, with 14 bases between the two ends. These data come from a study of T cell repertoires in cytomegalovirus infection. About the study: Recently described HLA-C-restricted plus well-studied HLA-B-restricted CMV epitopes were used. CMV infection together with matching HLA type was indicated by public TCR beta signatures. General observations from the study: Across the ex vivo response, the dominant clonotypes were HLA-C-restricted CMV-specific TCR beta clonotypes. Totalled public TCR beta family frequency picked out people who carried CMV plus the relevant HLA.

Via MiXCR, TCRdb re-called the reads, giving one row per CDR3 protein. The sample records hundreds of thousands of distinct CDR3 sequences, more than 25% being singletons. The chain couples TRBV28 to TRBJ1-2; maybe TRBD1 (5 bases). Specimen: cultured CD8+ T cells from PBMCs, collected from culture after CMV antigen stimulation. The sequence came from a human donor in good health (CMV status not recorded). Some clones in this sample may be carry-over from other donors' samples. The CDR3 protein is CASTLGGGGYTF. In DNA, the CDR3 is TGTGCCAGCACTCTGGGCGGGGGGGGCTACACCTTC.